This T cell receptor (beta chain) originates from a study of blood T cell repertoires in COVID-19. Study-level background: COVID-19 samples, acute and convalescent, were from the United States, Italy and Spain.

Only in-frame clones appear in the TCRdb table, and some are missing; sequencing was by immunoSEQ multiplex PCR. The sample holds around 140,000 clones, around 80% seen once. V lost 5 bases and J 0 bases, leaving 14 bases between the germline ends. The CDR3 totals 16 residues. From germline, CDR1 is SGHVS and CDR2 FQNEAQ. The source is a woman aged 55 to 70 with acute or convalescent COVID-19. The chain recombines TRBV7-8 with TRBJ1-3; no clear D. Specimen: peripheral blood. CDR3 nucleotides: TGTGCCAGCAGCCGCCGGTTTGCAAGCTCTGGAAACACCATATATTTT. Translating it yields CASSRRFASSGNTIYF.